Shown below are 4 T cell receptor beta chains from a single sample sequenced in a study of cytomegalovirus exposure and HLA in healthy donors. Both 60 Vbeta primers and 13 Jbeta primers went into the PCR. Method: immunoSEQ multiplex PCR; TCRdb's copy keeps in-frame clones and lacks some. The sample yields 150,000 to 200,000 clones, less than 85% seen once. Sequencing was carried out using PBMCs. These receptors all come from a man between 18 and 29 years old in good health and CMV-seronegative.

This chain connects TRBV14 to TRBJ1-1, with a possible D match to TRBD1 (6 bases). Germline lookup yields CDR1 SGHDN and CDR2 FVKESK. CDR3 length: 18 residues. Trimming removed 1 base at V and 3 bases at J, with 21 bases between. The CDR3 protein is CASSQGGQIGYGYTEAFF. Here the CDR3 DNA reads TGTGCCAGCAGCCAAGGCGGACAGATCGGTTATGGGTACACTGAAGCTTTCTTT. Complete variable domain (other parts from reference TRBV14 and TRBJ1-1): EAGVTQFPSHSVIEKGQTVTLRCDPISGHDNLYWYRRVMGKEIKFLLHFVKESKQDESGMPNNRFLAERTGGTYSTLKVQPAELEDSGVYFCASSQGGQIGYGYTEAFFGQGTRLTVV.

The chain recombines TRBV6-5 with TRBJ2-5; TRBD2 matches at 10 bases. TRBJ2-7 explains the end of the DNA better; the J call may be wrong. The CDR3 is made up of 15 amino acids. Per germline, CDR1 MNHEY and CDR2 SVGAGI. DNA of the CDR3: TGTGCCAGCAGTCTAGCGGGAGAAGTGTCCTACGAGCAGTACTTC. It encodes CASSLAGEVSYEQYF.

V usage is TRBV6-6 and J usage is TRBJ1-6, with D unresolved. The ends were cut back, 5 bases at V and 8 bases at J, with 16 bases in the middle. CDR1 is MNHNY and CDR2 is SVGAGI in the germline V gene (reference sequence). There are 15 residues in the CDR3. Here the CDR3 reads CASSTPGSRDSPLHF. The CDR3 DNA sequence: TGTGCCAGCAGTACTCCCGGGTCGAGGGATTCACCCCTCCACTTT.

This clone was found once. V gene TRBV7-9 combines with J gene TRBJ2-7; unclear D gene. This CDR3 has 15 residues. The V end lost 1 base, the J end lost 0 bases, and 10 bases lay between the germline ends. Germline V gives CDR1 SEHNR, CDR2 FQNEAQ (reference sequence). The CDR3 region is CASSLDSHGSYEQYF. CDR3 DNA sequence: TGTGCCAGCAGCTTAGACTCCCACGGCTCCTACGAGCAGTACTTC. Full variable domain (missing parts from reference TRBV7-9 and TRBJ2-7): DTGVSQNPRHKITKRGQNVTFRCDPISEHNRLYWYRQTLGQGPEFLTYFQNEAQLEKSRLLSDRFSAERPKGSFSTLEIQRTEQGDSAMYLCASSLDSHGSYEQYFGPGTRLTVT.